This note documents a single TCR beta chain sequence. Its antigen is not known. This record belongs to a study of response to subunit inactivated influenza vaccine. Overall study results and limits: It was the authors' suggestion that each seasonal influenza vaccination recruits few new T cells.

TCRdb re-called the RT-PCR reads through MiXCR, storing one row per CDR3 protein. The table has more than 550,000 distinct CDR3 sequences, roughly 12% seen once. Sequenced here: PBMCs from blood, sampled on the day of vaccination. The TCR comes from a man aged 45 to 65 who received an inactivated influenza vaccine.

This CDR3 is CASSDGTSSYNEQFF. CDR3 DNA sequence: TGTGCCAGCAGTGACGGGACTAGCTCCTACAATGAGCAGTTCTTC. The chain employs TRBV6-1 and TRBJ2-1; 8 nucleotides agree with TRBD2. CDR3 length: 15 amino acids. CDR1 is MNHNS and CDR2 is SASEGT in the germline V gene. After removal of 3 bases from V and 0 bases from J, the junction contained 1 base not matched to a gene.